These 5 T cell receptor beta chains were all obtained from the same sample, sequenced in a study of T cells after yellow fever vaccination. TCRdb reprocessed the 5' RACE reads via MiXCR and lists one record per CDR3 protein. The table has 250,000 or so distinct CDR3 sequences, more than 3.5% seen once. The material sequenced was PBMCs, taken 15 days after the yellow fever booster vaccination. Receptors were obtained from a man younger than 35 who received the YFV17D yellow fever vaccine.

This clonotype was picked up many times. The chain employs TRBV5-1 and TRBJ2-1, with D possibly matching TRBD2 (6 bases). Trimming took off 4 bases at V and 7 bases at J, with 18 bases between the two ends. This CDR3 has 15 residues. The V gene's germline CDR1 is SGHRS and CDR2 YFSETQ. The chain's CDR3 is CASSPLGPRENEQFF. CDR3 DNA sequence: TGCGCCAGCAGCCCACTAGGTCCCCGGGAGAATGAGCAGTTCTTC.

This clonotype was observed at least ten times. This sequence joins TRBV7-9 and TRBJ2-1, with 13 nucleotides matching TRBD2. After removal of 5 bases from V and 7 bases from J, the junction contained 17 bases not matched to a gene. CDR1 is SEHNR, CDR2 FQNEAQ, per germline (reference sequence). The CDR3 contains 19 residues. CDR3 residues: CASSPRLAGGVFLGNEQFF. The CDR3 DNA reads as TGTGCCAGCAGCCCCAGACTAGCGGGGGGCGTTTTTTTGGGAAATGAGCAGTTCTTC. Full variable domain (rest looked up from reference TRBV7-9 and TRBJ2-1): DTGVSQNPRHKITKRGQNVTFRCDPISEHNRLYWYRQTLGQGPEFLTYFQNEAQLEKSRLLSDRFSAERPKGSFSTLEIQRTEQGDSAMYLCASSPRLAGGVFLGNEQFFGPGTRLTVL.

There are many counts of this clonotype. The gene calls are TRBV27 and TRBJ2-1; 8 positions agree with TRBD1. CDR1 and CDR2 (germline): MNHEY, SMNVEV (reference sequence). This CDR3 is 15 amino acids long. V shed 2 bases, J shed 13 bases, and the junction held 13 bases outside the gene matches. CDR3 sequence (DNA): TGTGCCAGCAGTTTAGCGCAGGGGGCGGACTTACCCCAGTTCTTC. As protein: CASSLAQGADLPQFF.

This clonotype has at least ten counts. The chain links TRBV7-2 to TRBJ1-1, with D tentatively TRBD1 (5 bases). Germline V CDR1 and CDR2: SGHTA, FQGNSA. The CDR3 spans 17 residues. The V and J ends lost 2 bases and 5 bases respectively, with 21 bases between them. CDR3 amino acids: CASSLFVVAWGRTEAFF. DNA for the CDR3: TGTGCCAGCAGCTTATTTGTGGTTGCCTGGGGCCGGACTGAAGCTTTCTTT.

This clonotype was recorded many times. The chain uses TRBV11-2 and TRBJ1-1, with D unclear. The CDR3 runs to 13 residues. Trimming removed 9 bases from V and 6 bases from J, with 17 bases in between. The germline V gene has CDR1 SGHAT and CDR2 FQNNGV. CDR3 protein: CASAGRLRPEAFF. CDR3 coding DNA: TGTGCCAGTGCCGGGCGGCTGCGCCCTGAAGCTTTCTTT.